This T cell receptor (beta chain) derives from a study of T cells in Graves' hyperthyroidism and ophthalmopathy. Per germline, CDR1 SGHTA and CDR2 FQGNSA. The CDR3 is 12 amino acids. RNA transcripts served as the template for amplifying TCR beta CDR3 regions. HTBI primers drove first-round RT-PCR of the TCR CDR3. Each CDR3 protein is one row after TCRdb ran MiXCR on the multiplex PCR reads. This sample carries more than 500,000 distinct CDR3 sequences, 46% of them seen once, and the ten largest clones take about two fifths. Together with thyroid ultrasound, orbital computed tomography, serum thyroxine and TRAb, clinical symptoms were used for diagnoses. The study's findings and limits: Blood samples included most of the expanded thyroid clonotypes exceeding 0.001. Separation of ophthalmopathy from stable hyperthyroidism was achieved by a 13 V-J model.

This clonotype was seen many times. As yet, its antigen is unknown. One end of the junction varies from germline; a read error may be responsible. The chain has TRBV7-2 and TRBJ2-7; 12 bases are shared with TRBD2. The TCR was taken from an adult woman with Graves' disease, either hyperthyroidism or ophthalmopathy (not recorded which). Sequences were obtained from peripheral blood or thyroid tissue (not recorded which). The CDR3 loop reads CASSQTSGGPTF. The CDR3 nucleotides are TGTGCCAGCAGCCAAACTAGCGGGGGGCCTACTTTC.